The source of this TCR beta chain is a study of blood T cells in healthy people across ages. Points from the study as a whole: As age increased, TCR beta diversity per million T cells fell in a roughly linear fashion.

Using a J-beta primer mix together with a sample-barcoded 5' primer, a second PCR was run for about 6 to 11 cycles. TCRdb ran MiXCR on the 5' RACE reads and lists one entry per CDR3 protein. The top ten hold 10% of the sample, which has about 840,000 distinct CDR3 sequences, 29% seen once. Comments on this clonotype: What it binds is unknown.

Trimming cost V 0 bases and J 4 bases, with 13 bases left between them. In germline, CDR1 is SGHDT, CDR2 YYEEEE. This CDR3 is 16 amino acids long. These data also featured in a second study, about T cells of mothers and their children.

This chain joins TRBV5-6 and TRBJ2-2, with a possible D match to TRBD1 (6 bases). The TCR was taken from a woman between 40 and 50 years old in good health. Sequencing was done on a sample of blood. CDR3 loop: CASSLAWDTTTGELFF. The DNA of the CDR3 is TGTGCCAGCAGCTTGGCGTGGGACACCACCACCGGGGAGCTGTTTTTT.